The clone carrying this T cell receptor beta chain was observed many times. The antigen is unknown. Time point given: persistent/refractory GD, antithyroid drugs over 5 years with positive TRAb. Generation of the TCR library employed RNA extracted from PBMCs. Enrollment of patients was through an endocrinology department in Xi'an, China. The entry originates in a study of regulatory T cells in long-lasting Graves disease. Study-wide context: Persistent Graves' disease required over 5 years of antithyroid drugs and positive TSH receptor antibodies. General study points: It was in persistent disease that TRBV28, TRBJ1-2 and TRBJ2-5 were favored.

Combining iRepertoire HTBI primers with Arm-PCR of CDR3 regions, the authors built TCR beta libraries. As handled by the study authors: Sample data revealed approximately 60 TRBV and under 15 TRBJ segments. TCRdb itself ran the multiplex PCR reads through MiXCR, one entry per CDR3 protein. TCRdb, not the authors, supplied the V and J calls. The data contain fewer than 550,000 distinct CDR3 sequences, under 25% of them singletons. This CDR3 comprises 14 residues. CDR1 is SGHTA and CDR2 is FQGNSA in the germline V gene. The V and J ends lost 6 bases and 4 bases respectively, with 15 bases between them. Sequencing was performed on peripheral blood mononuclear cells (PBMCs), taken when the disease was refractory, from a patient treated with antithyroid drugs. The genes are TRBV7-2 and TRBJ2-5; maybe TRBD1 (6 bases). The sequence derives from a female donor with Graves disease. Here the CDR3 DNA reads TGTGCCAGCAGTTTGCCAGGGGATGGAGAGACCCAGTACTTC. This codes for CASSLPGDGETQYF.